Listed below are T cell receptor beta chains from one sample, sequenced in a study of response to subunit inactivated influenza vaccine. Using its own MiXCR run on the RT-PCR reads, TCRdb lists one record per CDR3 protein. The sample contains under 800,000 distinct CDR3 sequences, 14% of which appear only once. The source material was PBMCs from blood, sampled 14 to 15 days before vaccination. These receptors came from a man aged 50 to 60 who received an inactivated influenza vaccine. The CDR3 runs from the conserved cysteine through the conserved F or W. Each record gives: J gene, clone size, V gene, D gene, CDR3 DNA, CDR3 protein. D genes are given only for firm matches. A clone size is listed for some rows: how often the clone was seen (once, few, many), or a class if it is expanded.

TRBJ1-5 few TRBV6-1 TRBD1 TGTGCCAGCAGAGCGACAGGGGGAACGAGCAATCAGCCCCAGCATTTT CASRATGGTSNQPQHF
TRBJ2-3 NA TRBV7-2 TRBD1 TGTGCCAGCAGCCCATGGACAGGGGGGCTCACAGATACGCAGTATTTT CASSPWTGGLTDTQYF
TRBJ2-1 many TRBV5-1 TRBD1 TGCGCCAGCAGCTCCTGGACAGGATCTGATGAGCAGTTCTTC CASSSWTGSDEQFF
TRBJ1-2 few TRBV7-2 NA TGTGCCAGCAGCTTAGCTAGGCAAAACTATGGCTACACCTTC CASSLARQNYGYTF
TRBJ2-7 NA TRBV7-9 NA TGTGCCAGCAGTTCGGGAGTCGAGCAGTACTTC CASSSGVEQYF
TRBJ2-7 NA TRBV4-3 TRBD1 TGCGCCAGCAGCTACGGGACAGGGGCTTACTACGAGCAGTACTTC CASSYGTGAYYEQYF
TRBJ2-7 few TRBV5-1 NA TGCGCCAGCAGCGACAGTTTTTCCTACGAGCAGTACTTC CASSDSFSYEQYF
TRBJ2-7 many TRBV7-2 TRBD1 TGTGCCAGCAACAGACAGGGGGCGCGAGAGCAGTACTTC CASNRQGAREQYF
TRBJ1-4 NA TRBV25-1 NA TGTGCCAGCAGTGAAAAGCGCGGGAGAAAACTGTTTTTT CASSEKRGRKLFF
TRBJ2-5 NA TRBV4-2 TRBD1 TGTGCCAGCAGCAGCCGGGACAGGGATTTAGAGACCCAGTACTTC CASSSRDRDLETQYF
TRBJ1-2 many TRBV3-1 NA TGTGCCAGCAGCCATCAATGGACAGTAACGAATGGCTACACCTTC CASSHQWTVTNGYTF
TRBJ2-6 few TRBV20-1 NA TGCAGTGCTAGAGAGTGGGGCTCTGGGGCCAACGTCCTGACTTTC CSAREWGSGANVLTF
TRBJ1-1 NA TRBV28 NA TGTGCCAGCAGTATAAACGGACCGAGGGAAGCTTTCTTT CASSINGPREAFF
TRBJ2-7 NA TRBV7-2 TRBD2 TGTGCCAGCAGCCCTGGGTTTCTAGCGGGATACGAGCAGTACTTC CASSPGFLAGYEQYF
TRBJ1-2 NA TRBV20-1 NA TGCAGTGCTAGAGATGGTACGGCCTATGGCTACACCTTC CSARDGTAYGYTF
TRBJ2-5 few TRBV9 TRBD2 TGTGCCAGCAGCCCCGGGGGGACCGAAGGAGTGACCCAGTACTTC CASSPGGTEGVTQYF
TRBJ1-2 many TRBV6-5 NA TGTGCCAGCGGGGACCACCCTAACTATGGCTACACCTTC CASGDHPNYGYTF
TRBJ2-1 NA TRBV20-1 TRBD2 TGCAGTGCTAGACCCCTCGGGGGGGGCCTCAATGAGCAGTTCTTC CSARPLGGGLNEQFF
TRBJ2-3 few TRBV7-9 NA TGTGCCAGCAGCTTAGGTTCTAGACTCACAGATACGCAGTATTTT CASSLGSRLTDTQYF
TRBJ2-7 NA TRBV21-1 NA TGTGCCAGCAGCAAAGATGAGGGAGTTGGTCACGAGCAGTACTTC CASSKDEGVGHEQYF
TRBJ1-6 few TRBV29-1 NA TGCAGCGCTCGGACAGAGTATAATTCACCCCTCCACTTT CSARTEYNSPLHF
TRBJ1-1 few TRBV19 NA TGTGCCAGTAGTAGGGGGGGGGCAGGTGAAGCTTTCTTT CASSRGGAGEAFF
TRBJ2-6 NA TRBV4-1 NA TGCGCCAGCAGCCAAGGGTCCTCTGGGGCCAACGTCCTGACTTTC CASSQGSSGANVLTF